This T cell receptor (beta chain) was captured by sequencing in a study of T cells in Graves' hyperthyroidism and ophthalmopathy. Study-level points and caveats: The authors' 13 V-J model separated ophthalmopathy from stable hyperthyroidism.

The CDR3 has 14 residues. V was pared by 1 base and J by 8 bases, with 13 bases between. Germline CDR1 SGDLS, CDR2 YYNGEE. This clonotype appeared a few times. Its antigen is unknown. What was amplified from RNA transcripts were TCR beta CDR3 regions. The TCR CDR3 was amplified in a first-round RT-PCR using the HTBI primer set. TCRdb fed the multiplex PCR reads into MiXCR, producing one record per CDR3 protein. This sample carries fewer than 800,000 distinct CDR3 sequences, 16% of them seen once, and the ten largest clones take around 7.7%. Sequenced: blood. The rearrangement uses TRBV9 and TRBJ2-1; possibly TRBD2 for D (6 bases). This clonotype originated in a man aged 18 to 29 with Graves' hyperthyroidism. The CDR3 DNA is TGTGCCAGCAGCGTAAACGGGAGAGGCTATGAGCAGTTCTTC. This gives the protein CASSVNGRGYEQFF.